The 6 T cell receptor beta chains below come from one sample, sequenced in a study of cytomegalovirus exposure and HLA in healthy donors (dated by TCRdb to 2016 to 2017). The method behind the library was the immunoSEQ multiplex PCR assay. For the multiplex PCR, a mixture combining 60 forward primers for TCR Vbeta segments and 13 reverse primers for TCR Jbeta segments was used. TCRdb limited this immuneACCESS table to in-frame rearrangements with V and J called. A share of clones is missing; checked studies link under half to unresolved V genes, and the rest is unexplained. The sample includes about 120,000 clones, with 9% to 10% observed a single time. The top ten constitute approximately 3% of the sample. The sequenced material came from PBMCs. These receptors originate from a man aged 25-45 years in good health and CMV-seronegative.

The V gene is TRBV19, the J gene TRBJ1-1; the match to TRBD1 covers 8 bases. The length of the CDR3 is 16 residues. The trim removed 5 bases at V and 1 base at J, leaving 9 bases unmatched. CDR1 is LNHDA, CDR2 SQIVND, per germline (reference sequence). The CDR3 loop reads CASSPRTGSTNTEAFF. The CDR3, as DNA: TGTGCCAGTAGTCCTAGGACAGGGTCTACGAACACTGAAGCTTTCTTT.

In its sample, this clone was seen a few times. The chain employs TRBV7-2 and TRBJ2-3, with a possible D match to TRBD1 (6 bases). Trimming cost V 5 bases and J 1 base, with 13 bases left between them. The CDR3 totals 15 residues. CDR1 is SGHTA and CDR2 is FQGNSA in the germline V gene. The CDR3 nucleotides are TGTGCCAGCAGCGGGGTCAGGGGCGGCACAGATACGCAGTATTTT. Protein: CASSGVRGGTDTQYF.

This clone has only a few counts. J is TRBJ2-6 and V is TRBV7-9, with D maybe TRBD1 (5 bases). This CDR3 has 18 amino acids. V gave up 4 bases and J gave up 2 bases, with 18 bases separating them. CDR1 is SEHNR, CDR2 FQNEAQ, per germline (reference sequence). CDR3: CASSSSVGRAAGANVLTF. In DNA form, the CDR3 reads TGTGCCAGCAGCTCCTCTGTCGGCAGGGCGGCTGGGGCCAACGTCCTGACTTTC.

This clone has ten or more counts. The chain links TRBV30 to TRBJ1-3; no reliable D call. CDR1 GTSNPN and CDR2 SVGIG come from the germline V gene (reference sequence). V lost 4 bases and J 4 bases, leaving 11 bases between the germline ends. The CDR3 length is 13 residues. CDR3 nucleotides: TGTGCCTGGACTCTGGTAGCCGGAAACACCATATATTTT. Translation gives CAWTLVAGNTIYF.

This clone was observed a few times. The CDR3 sequence: CASSQDPAGDEQYF. CDR3 in DNA: TGCGCCAGCAGCCAAGATCCGGCGGGCGACGAGCAGTACTTC. The V and J genes are TRBV4-3 and TRBJ2-7; D is possibly TRBD2 (5 bases). Trimming removed 0 bases at V and 5 bases at J, with 11 bases between. The CDR3 loop spans 14 amino acids. The germline V gene has CDR1 LGHNA and CDR2 YSLEER.

The V gene is TRBV13, the J gene TRBJ2-5; 9 bases are shared with TRBD1. CDR3 length: 15 amino acids. The V gene's germline CDR1 is PRHDT and CDR2 FYEKMQ (reference sequence). J was trimmed by 5 bases and V by 4 bases; bases with no gene match: 8. CDR3 region: CASSSLTGGAETQYF. CDR3 nucleotide sequence: TGTGCCAGCAGCTCCCTAACAGGGGGCGCCGAGACCCAGTACTTC.